Only a few counts were recorded for the clone carrying this T cell receptor (beta chain). The antigen is undetermined. This entry is derived from a study of T-cell memory formation after mild COVID-19. One entry per CDR3 protein results from TCRdb running MiXCR on the 5' RACE reads. The sample yields tens of thousands of distinct CDR3 sequences, 7.3% seen once. Findings and limits, study-wide: Clones contracting across day 15 to 85 had a balanced CD4/CD8 profile; later expanding clones leaned CD4+. CD4+ contracting clones were mainly CM and EM; CD8+ ones, EMRA.

The CDR3 is made up of 11 amino acids. Per the germline V gene, CDR1 is MNHEY and CDR2 is SVGEGT. V was cut by 6 bases and J by 9 bases, with 9 bases left in between. The sequencing sample was made of PBMCs or a T cell subset sorted from them (not recorded which). V gene TRBV6-2 or TRBV6-3 combines with J gene TRBJ2-1; D is unclear. This sequence was found in a man younger than 30 who had mild COVID-19 (a few samples of this study predate the infection). Cell type and time point are not known. This CDR3 is CASRSWGEQFF. The DNA for the CDR3 is TGTGCCAGCAGATCCTGGGGTGAGCAGTTCTTC.